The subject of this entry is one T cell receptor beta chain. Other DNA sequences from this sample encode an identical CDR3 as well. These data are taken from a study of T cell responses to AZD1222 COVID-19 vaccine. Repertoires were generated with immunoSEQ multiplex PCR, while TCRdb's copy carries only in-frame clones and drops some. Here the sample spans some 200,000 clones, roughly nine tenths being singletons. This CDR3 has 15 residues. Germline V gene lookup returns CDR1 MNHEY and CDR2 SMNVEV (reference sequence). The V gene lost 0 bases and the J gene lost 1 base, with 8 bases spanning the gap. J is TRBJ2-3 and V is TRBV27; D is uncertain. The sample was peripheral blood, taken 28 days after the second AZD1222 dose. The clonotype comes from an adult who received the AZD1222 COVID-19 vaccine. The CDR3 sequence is CASSLSGTGTDTQYF. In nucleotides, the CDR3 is TGTGCCAGCAGTTTATCAGGTACCGGCACAGATACGCAGTATTTT.